Following are 25 T cell receptor beta chains from one sample sequenced in a study of Graves' ophthalmopathy and Graves' hyperthyroidism. The authors amplified TCR beta CDR3 regions, and they did so from RNA transcripts for repertoire sequencing. Scientists carried out first-round RT-PCR using HTBI primers and then a second-round multiplex PCR. Each CDR3 protein gets one entry after TCRdb re-called the multiplex PCR reads with MiXCR. This table holds 660,000 or so distinct CDR3 sequences, approximately 39% found once. Material for sequencing was peripheral blood. Source of these receptors: an adult man with Graves' ophthalmopathy.

The chain combines TRBV29-1 with TRBJ2-7, with 8 nucleotides matching TRBD1. V was pared by 8 bases and J by 2 bases, with 5 bases of the junction left unmatched. Germline V gives CDR1 SQVTM, CDR2 ANQGSEA. The CDR3 totals 12 residues. Here the CDR3 reads CSRTGTAYEQYF. The CDR3 DNA sequence: TGCAGCCGGACAGGGACAGCCTACGAGCAGTACTTC.

The chain has TRBV29-1 and TRBJ2-5; 7 nucleotides align to TRBD1. The V gene end was trimmed by 5 bases and the J gene end by 2 bases; junction bases not matched to a gene: 5. This CDR3 region has 13 residues. Germline values: CDR1 SQVTM, CDR2 ANQGSEA. CDR3 protein: CSVSRTGQETQYF. CDR3 sequence (DNA): TGCAGCGTTTCCCGGACAGGACAAGAGACCCAGTACTTC.

This clonotype was seen many times. This chain uses TRBV5-1 with TRBJ1-5; D perhaps matches TRBD1 (5 bases). The CDR3 has 14 residues. From germline, CDR1 is SGHRS and CDR2 YFSETQ. Trimming removed 2 bases from V and 7 bases from J, with 13 bases in between. The CDR3 region is CASSFNQGGQPQHF. In nucleotides, the CDR3 is TGCGCCAGCAGCTTTAACCAGGGTGGCCAGCCCCAGCATTTT.

The genes are TRBV20-1 and TRBJ2-7; D gene uncertain. The CDR3 totals 12 residues. The V gene lost 5 bases and the J gene lost 3 bases, with 11 bases spanning the gap. Germline V gives CDR1 DFQATT, CDR2 SNEGSKA (reference sequence). CDR3 region: CSARDRHYEQYF. As DNA, the CDR3 is TGCAGTGCTCGTGACCGACACTACGAGCAGTACTTC.

This clonotype has more than one count but fewer than ten. This rearrangement joins TRBV5-8 to TRBJ2-1; 7 bases line up with TRBD2. Germline trimming cut 0 bases from V and 12 bases from J; bases unmatched to any gene: 15. Germline V CDR1 and CDR2: SGHTS, YDEGEE. The CDR3 runs to 16 residues. CDR3 DNA sequence: TGTGCCAGCAGCTTGGAAACAGGCACATTTGGGGGGGGGCAGTTCTTC. Protein sequence: CASSLETGTFGGGQFF.

About this clonotype itself: The junction shows a germline mismatch at one end, possibly a read error. The genes are TRBV7-9 and TRBJ2-6; D may be TRBD2 (6 bases). Germline V gene lookup returns CDR1 SEHNR and CDR2 FQNEAQ (reference sequence). The CDR3 is 13 amino acids. The chain's CDR3 is CASSLGGADTEAF. DNA of the CDR3: TGTGCCAGCAGCTTAGGCGGGGCCGACACTGAAGCTTTC.

This clonotype was detected many times. The chain uses TRBV7-2 and TRBJ2-7; D might be TRBD1 or TRBD2, each matching 5 bases. The CDR3 spans 15 residues. Germline V gives CDR1 SGHTA, CDR2 FQGNSA. V was trimmed by 1 base and J by 3 bases, leaving 13 bases between them. CDR3 loop: CASSLVGRSGYEQYF. The CDR3 region has the DNA TGTGCCAGCAGCTTAGTGGGACGGAGTGGCTACGAGCAGTACTTC.

This clonotype was seen repeatedly, ten times or more. The chain links TRBV5-1 to TRBJ2-7; 10 bases line up with TRBD1. CDR3 size: 13 residues. V gave up 5 bases and J gave up 5 bases; unmatched junction bases: 4. Germline-derived CDR1 and CDR2 are SGHRS and YFSETQ. The CDR3 loop is CASSYGTGDEQYF. CDR3 in DNA: TGCGCCAGCAGTTATGGGACAGGGGACGAGCAGTACTTC.

V usage is TRBV7-2 and J usage is TRBJ2-5, with D maybe TRBD2 (5 bases). V shed 1 base and J shed 4 bases, with 13 bases lying between them. The germline gives CDR1 SGHTA, CDR2 FQGNSA. This CDR3 has 15 amino acids. The CDR3 here is CASSLEGDPGETQYF. As DNA, the CDR3 is TGTGCCAGCAGCTTAGAGGGAGACCCCGGAGAGACCCAGTACTTC. The whole variable domain, filled in from reference TRBV7-2 and TRBJ2-5, reads GAGVSQSPSNKVTEKGKDVELRCDPISGHTALYWYRQSLGQGLEFLIYFQGNSAPDKSGLPSDRFSAERTGGSVSTLTIQRTQQEDSAVYLCASSLEGDPGETQYFGPGTRLLVL.

This clonotype was seen only a few times. The chain carries TRBV19 and TRBJ1-5; D gene ambiguous. This CDR3 comprises 14 residues. V lost 3 bases and J 0 bases, leaving 6 bases between the germline ends. Germline CDR1 is LNHDA and CDR2 is SQIVND (reference sequence). This chain's CDR3 is CASSIGFSNQPQHF. The CDR3 region has the DNA TGTGCCAGTAGTATTGGGTTTAGCAATCAGCCCCAGCATTTT.

This clonotype occurred many times. The J gene is TRBJ2-7, the V gene TRBV15; D possibly corresponds to TRBD2 (6 bases). Germline V gene lookup returns CDR1 LNHNV and CDR2 YYDKDF (reference sequence). V shed 0 bases and J shed 4 bases, with 13 bases lying between them. This CDR3 has 15 amino acids. The CDR3 loop reads CATSRDQGSGYEQYF. In DNA, the CDR3 is TGTGCCACCAGCAGAGATCAAGGGAGCGGGTACGAGCAGTACTTC.

This clonotype came up a few times. This chain links TRBV30 with TRBJ2-5, with D perhaps TRBD1 (6 bases). CDR1 is GTSNPN, CDR2 SVGIG, per germline (reference sequence). CDR3 length: 13 amino acids. V was cut by 1 base and J by 4 bases, with 10 bases left in between. CDR3 region: CAWSGGQPETQYF. As DNA, the CDR3 is TGTGCCTGGAGTGGGGGACAACCAGAGACCCAGTACTTC.

This clonotype was detected ten times or more. The chain combines TRBV3-1 with TRBJ2-7; TRBD2 is a possible D gene (5 bases). The V end lost 0 bases, the J end lost 4 bases, and 16 bases lay between the germline ends. Germline CDR1 reads LGHDT; CDR2 reads YNNKEL (reference sequence). This CDR3 comprises 16 residues. The CDR3 here is CASSQDMSATGYEQYF. The CDR3 DNA is TGTGCCAGCAGCCAAGATATGAGCGCCACGGGGTACGAGCAGTACTTC.

This clonotype has only a few counts. The chain has TRBV12-3 or TRBV12-4 and TRBJ1-2; a weak D match, TRBD1 (6 bases). The V and J ends lost 1 base and 4 bases respectively, with 19 bases between them. This CDR3 comprises 17 residues. The CDR3 sequence: CASSLEGWVGGIYGYTF. The DNA of the CDR3 is TGTGCCAGCAGTTTAGAAGGGTGGGTAGGGGGGATCTATGGCTACACCTTC.

This clonotype was seen repeatedly, ten times or more. CDR3 in amino acids: CSASDIRSDSPLHF. CDR3 in DNA: TGCAGTGCTTCGGACATAAGGAGTGATTCACCCCTCCACTTT. The chain links TRBV20-1 to TRBJ1-6; possibly TRBD1 for D (5 bases). This CDR3 contains 14 residues. Trimming pared 5 bases from V and 8 bases from J, leaving 16 bases between. Germline values: CDR1 DFQATT, CDR2 SNEGSKA (reference sequence).

This sequence joins TRBV29-1 and TRBJ2-7; 11 bases are a match to TRBD1. The CDR3 has 13 amino acids. Germline V gene data show CDR1 as SQVTM and CDR2 as ANQGSEA. J lost 6 bases, V lost 5 bases, and 6 bases had no gene match. CDR3 sequence reads: CSVSIGTGGEQYF. In nucleotides, the CDR3 is TGCAGCGTTTCAATCGGGACAGGGGGCGAGCAGTACTTC.

The V gene is TRBV7-6, the J gene TRBJ2-1; no clear D. The CDR3 extends over 15 amino acids. Looked up from germline, CDR1 is SGHVS and CDR2 is FNYEAQ. The V end lost 5 bases, the J end lost 5 bases, and 16 bases lay between the germline ends. For the CDR3, the DNA is TGTGCCAGCAGCGCAACTACGATCCAGAACAATGAGCAGTTCTTC. It codes for CASSATTIQNNEQFF.

The chain joins TRBV20-1 to TRBJ1-2; weak D call: TRBD1 (6 bases). The germline CDR1 and CDR2 sequences are DFQATT and SNEGSKA (reference sequence). The V end lost 4 bases, the J end lost 0 bases, and 9 bases lay between the germline ends. This CDR3 has 13 amino acids. The DNA for the CDR3 is TGCAGTGCTACGGACAGATCTAACTATGGCTACACCTTC. Its translation: CSATDRSNYGYTF.

Worth noting for this clonotype: A read error may be the cause here, since a much bigger clone is one base away. This chain connects TRBV20-1 to TRBJ1-5; 7 positions match TRBD1. The CDR3 length is 15 residues. Germline V gene sequence: CDR1 DFQATT, CDR2 SNEGSKA (reference sequence). CDR3 DNA sequence: TGCAGTGCTAGAGATTCGGGACAGTTCAATCAGCCCCGGCATTTT. Protein product: CSARDSGQFNQPRHF.

This clonotype was picked up many times. This chain links TRBV5-1 with TRBJ1-6, with a tentative D call TRBD1 (6 bases). V was shortened by 10 bases and J by 9 bases, with 17 bases between the two germline ends. Germline V lookup: CDR1 SGHRS, CDR2 YFSETQ. This CDR3 has 13 amino acids. CDR3 nucleotides: TGCGCCGGAAGGACAGAAACTACTTCACCCCTCCACTTT. It is translated as CAGRTETTSPLHF.

The chain carries TRBV7-9 and TRBJ2-2; no firm D call. Germline V gene lookup returns CDR1 SEHNR and CDR2 FQNEAQ (reference sequence). The CDR3 spans 17 residues. V gave up 2 bases and J gave up 2 bases, with 15 bases separating them. The chain's CDR3 is CASSLPYRTTNTGELFF. The CDR3 DNA is TGTGCCAGCAGCTTACCGTACAGAACCACAAACACCGGGGAGCTGTTTTTT.

The rearrangement joins TRBV6-6 to TRBJ1-2; a weak D match, TRBD1 (5 bases). Germline CDR1 MNHNY, CDR2 SVGAGI (reference sequence). With 6 bases removed from V and 6 bases from J, the gap between germline ends came to 17 bases. This CDR3 has 14 amino acids. In DNA form, the CDR3 reads TGTGCCAGCAGCTACACCTGGGGCGCCGATGGCTACACCTTC. Protein: CASSYTWGADGYTF.

As to this clonotype: A read error may produce the germline difference seen at one junction end. CDR3 DNA sequence: TGCAGTGCTAAAGCTCCAACGCATGGCTACACCTTT. Its translation: CSAKAPTHGYTF. This chain uses TRBV20-1 with TRBJ1-2; D not certain. This CDR3 is 12 amino acids long. Germline V gene sequence: CDR1 DFQATT, CDR2 SNEGSKA (reference sequence).

This clonotype turned up a few times. The chain carries TRBV6-5 and TRBJ2-7, with a possible D match to TRBD2 (6 bases). Germline assignment: CDR1 MNHEY and CDR2 SVGAGI. V was cut by 0 bases and J by 3 bases, with 9 bases left in between. The CDR3 spans 14 residues. The CDR3 sequence is CASSYSRDFYEQYF. The CDR3, as DNA: TGTGCCAGCAGTTACTCGAGGGACTTCTACGAGCAGTACTTC.

The V gene is TRBV10-3, the J gene TRBJ1-1, with TRBD1 matching over 8 bases. The CDR3 covers 15 residues. After removal of 7 bases from V and 4 bases from J, the junction contained 11 bases not matched to a gene. CDR1 ENHRY and CDR2 SYGVKD come from the germline V gene. For the CDR3, the DNA is TGTGCCATCATCTCTAAGACAGGGGTTTTCACTGAAGCTTTCTTT. As protein: CAIISKTGVFTEAFF.